Sequencing of this T cell receptor (beta chain) was carried out in a study of blood T cell repertoires in COVID-19. Study-wide background: Two consecutive negative NP/OP PCR tests, clearance, or resolved symptoms defined Cohort 3 recovery. There were acute and convalescent COVID-19 samples, and they came from the United States, Italy and Spain.

Participants reported their clinical history, and cohort assignment relied on those reports. V was shortened by 4 bases and J by 0 bases, with 7 bases between the two germline ends. Germline V CDR1 and CDR2: MNHEY, SMNVEV (reference sequence). This CDR3 comprises 14 residues. In the authors' methods: Nucleated cell counts were estimated from reference gene primer amplification. Produced via immunoSEQ multiplex PCR; TCRdb's table is partial and in-frame only. The V and J calls and clone size are taken from that table; D and trimming were inferred from the DNA. The repertoire has a few hundred thousand clones, more than 70% of them found once; the top ten carry roughly 1.9%.

This TCR was sampled from a man aged 40-49 years in a cohort exposed to, infected with or recovered from COVID-19 (not recorded which). The genes are TRBV27 and TRBJ1-5, with no clear D. Sequencing was done on a sample of PBMCs or T cells enriched from blood (not recorded which). The CDR3 sequence: CASSSTDSNQPQHF. The DNA for the CDR3 is TGTGCCAGCAGTTCCACAGATAGCAATCAGCCCCAGCATTTT.